The clone carrying this T cell receptor beta chain showed up just once. These data belong to a study of blood T cell repertoires in COVID-19. The V segment lost 4 bases and the J segment 2 bases; nucleotides outside the gene matches: 4. CDR3 length: 14 residues. Looked up from germline, CDR1 is MGHRA and CDR2 is YSYEKL. In the original processing: Reference gene primer amplification yielded estimated nucleated cell counts. Profiled with immunoSEQ multiplex PCR; TCRdb holds only in-frame clones, not every one. The DNA gave D and trimming, while V, J and clone size come from that table. The data hold some 80,000 clones, with roughly 86% observed a single time.

Specimen: peripheral blood. This clonotype originated in a woman older than 75 in a cohort sampled during active or convalescent COVID-19. J is TRBJ1-1 and V is TRBV4-1; 7 nucleotides match TRBD1. The CDR3 loop is CASSLRGSNTEAFF. Written as DNA, the CDR3 is TGCGCCAGCAGCCTCAGGGGGAGTAACACTGAAGCTTTCTTT.